The rows below give T cell receptor beta chains drawn from one sample of a study of blood T cell repertoires in COVID-19. Repertoires were generated with immunoSEQ multiplex PCR, while TCRdb's copy carries only in-frame clones and drops some. This sample carries tens of thousands of clones, 75% to 85% of them seen once, and the ten largest clones take around 4.8%. The source material was peripheral blood. These receptors were taken from a woman in her 70s with acute or convalescent COVID-19. Both conserved end residues are part of each CDR3. The order of the fields is V gene, J gene, CDR3 length, CDR3 protein.

V: TRBV6-5
J: TRBJ1-2
length: 15
CDR3: CASSLTGQAFYGYTF

V: TRBV7-2
J: TRBJ1-6
length: 13
CDR3: CASSLNPGVPLHF

V: TRBV6-5
J: TRBJ1-6
length: 14
CDR3: CASSYQLNNSPLHF

V: TRBV9
J: TRBJ2-2
length: 14
CDR3: CAGSDQQEPGELFF

V: TRBV5-5
J: TRBJ1-2
length: 16
CDR3: CASSLALAEVNYGYTF

V: TRBV15
J: TRBJ1-4
length: 15
CDR3: CATSRVDRGNEKLFF

V: TRBV5-1
J: TRBJ2-5
length: 15
CDR3: CASSFQGALGETQYF

V: TRBV6-5
J: TRBJ2-7
length: 16
CDR3: CASSYRRTAPRSEQYF

V: TRBV20-1
J: TRBJ2-5
length: 15
CDR3: CSASYFSGAEETQYF

V: TRBV7-7
J: TRBJ2-2
length: 16
CDR3: CASSLAGGPNTGELFF

V: TRBV24-1
J: TRBJ1-3
length: 13
CDR3: CATSDRVGNTIYF

V: TRBV5-1
J: TRBJ2-1
length: 14
CDR3: CASSSDRGQGEQFF

V: TRBV7-8
J: TRBJ2-3
length: 16
CDR3: CASSPAGSGVLDTQYF

V: TRBV7-2
J: TRBJ1-2
length: 14
CDR3: CASSLGQGAGGYTF

V: TRBV7-2
J: TRBJ1-2
length: 15
CDR3: CASSQNRGAHYGYTF

V: TRBV23-1
J: TRBJ1-5
length: 19
CDR3: CASSQSEQIWDRGNQPQHF

V: TRBV7-6
J: TRBJ2-5
length: 16
CDR3: CASSFTSGGAGETQYF

V: TRBV4-2
J: TRBJ2-5
length: 17
CDR3: CASSPGLAGVVQETQYF

V: TRBV7-3
J: TRBJ2-3
length: 16
CDR3: CASSLSTAGVQDTQYF

V: TRBV6-1
J: TRBJ1-4
length: 13
CDR3: CASSDRLGLLLFF

V: TRBV6-5
J: TRBJ2-1
length: 14
CDR3: CASSFRGVGNEQFF

V: TRBV3-1/TRBV3-2
J: TRBJ1-2
length: 15
CDR3: CASSQGRGANYGYTF

V: TRBV7-9
J: TRBJ2-2
length: 15
CDR3: CASSLSWTSAGELFF

V: TRBV4-2
J: TRBJ1-4
length: 18
CDR3: CASSQVGRGPTYNEKLFF

V: TRBV18
J: TRBJ1-4
length: 15
CDR3: CASSPPGLEGEKLFF

V: TRBV9
J: TRBJ1-3
length: 15
CDR3: CASSTGHLSGNTIYF

V: TRBV24-1
J: TRBJ1-2
length: 16
CDR3: CATSDLGTGGVYGYTF

V: TRBV6-2/TRBV6-3
J: TRBJ1-1
length: 16
CDR3: CASSYSPQGEDTEAFF

V: TRBV4-3
J: TRBJ2-7
length: 16
CDR3: CASSQDGTSSAYEQYF

V: TRBV2
J: TRBJ1-1
length: 14
CDR3: CASSEGQRNTEAFF

V: TRBV7-2
J: TRBJ2-3
length: 14
CDR3: CASSPGTSADTQYF

V: TRBV7-2
J: TRBJ2-3
length: 16
CDR3: CASSLEGGSGLGTQYF

V: TRBV6-2/TRBV6-3
J: TRBJ1-5
length: 13
CDR3: CASSPTGRQPQHF

V: TRBV28
J: TRBJ1-2
length: 15
CDR3: CASSPGTGPAYGYTF

V: TRBV9
J: TRBJ1-2
length: 14
CDR3: CASSPPDRNYGYTF

V: TRBV6-5
J: TRBJ1-1
length: 13
CDR3: CASSYPGITEAFF

V: TRBV28
J: TRBJ1-1
length: 14
CDR3: CASSFISSVTEAFF

V: TRBV6-5
J: TRBJ2-7
length: 15
CDR3: CASSPWGGTRSEQYF

V: TRBV9
J: TRBJ2-2
length: 17
CDR3: CASRKGTSGVNTGELFF

V: TRBV12-3/TRBV12-4
J: TRBJ1-2
length: 13
CDR3: CASSLDRASGYTF

V: TRBV6-1
J: TRBJ1-1
length: 15
CDR3: CASSEARVSRTEAFF

V: TRBV28
J: TRBJ2-7
length: 13
CDR3: CASSFRGRYEQYF

V: TRBV3-1/TRBV3-2
J: TRBJ1-4
length: 16
CDR3: CASSQDWRAENEKLFF

V: TRBV7-2
J: TRBJ2-1
length: 15
CDR3: CASSLQRGGYNEQFF

V: TRBV2
J: TRBJ2-7
length: 16
CDR3: CARSNSPGQGIGEQYF

V: TRBV7-2
J: TRBJ2-2
length: 17
CDR3: CASSLLAGGPGTGELFF

V: TRBV2
J: TRBJ2-7
length: 13
CDR3: CAISGQGDYEQYF

V: TRBV23-1
J: TRBJ1-2
length: 10
CDR3: CASRDSHYTF

V: TRBV4-2
J: TRBJ1-1
length: 15
CDR3: CASSQECEDSPPAFF

V: TRBV27
J: TRBJ2-3
length: 18
CDR3: CASSPRLLTGGSTDTQYF

V: TRBV2
J: TRBJ1-1
length: 12
CDR3: CASSAPAGGAFF

V: TRBV3-1/TRBV3-2
J: TRBJ1-1
length: 14
CDR3: CASSPQGMNTEAFF

V: TRBV7-9
J: TRBJ1-4
length: 18
CDR3: CASSIRGTALVTNEKLFF